This T cell receptor beta chain was sequenced during a study of blood T cell repertoires in COVID-19. Study overall: The study drew acute and convalescent COVID-19 samples from the United States, Italy and Spain. T cells, B-cell-depleted T cells, or PBMCs supplied cDNA or gDNA.

V dropped 1 base and J dropped 1 base, with 5 bases sitting between them. Germline CDR1 reads SGHDT; CDR2 reads YYEEEE. The CDR3 runs to 13 residues. Original data processing: Estimates of nucleated cell counts were drawn from the amplification of reference gene primers. Sequenced by immunoSEQ multiplex PCR; TCRdb stores in-frame clones only, minus some. The V and J calls and clone size come from that table; D and trimming were worked out from the DNA. Among 65,000 to 85,000 clones, roughly 78% were seen once, and the ten largest hold around 5.8%. This receptor was taken from a woman of 80 years or more with active or convalescent COVID-19. The sequencing sample was made of peripheral blood. The genes are TRBV5-6 and TRBJ1-1, with D unresolved. The CDR3 DNA reads TGTGCCAGCAGCTTGAGAGAGAACACTGAAGCTTTCTTT. It codes for CASSLRENTEAFF.